Presented here are 27 T cell receptor beta chains from one specimen sequenced in a study of blood T cell repertoires in COVID-19. Some clones are missing from TCRdb's copy, which holds only in-frame ones; the method was immunoSEQ multiplex PCR. The sample consists of 240,000 or so clones, roughly 83% of them appearing once. The sequenced material came from peripheral blood. The receptors derive from a woman aged 80 or over with acute or convalescent COVID-19.

The genes are TRBV13 and TRBJ2-7; D uncertain. CDR1 and CDR2 from the germline V gene are PRHDT and FYEKMQ (reference sequence). The CDR3 covers 13 residues. Trimming took 1 base from V and 2 from J, leaving 6 bases between them. The CDR3 region is CASSLARAYEQYF. DNA of the CDR3: TGTGCCAGCAGCTTAGCCCGCGCCTACGAGCAGTACTTC.

This chain links TRBV3-1 (or the pseudogene TRBV3-2) with TRBJ1-2; 11 nucleotides agree with TRBD1. Germline V lookup: CDR1 LGHDT, CDR2 YNNKEL (reference sequence). Trimming at V came to 0 bases and at J to 7 bases, leaving 10 bases not matched to a gene. CDR3 size: 17 residues. The chain's CDR3 is CASSQEGTGGARGGYTF. In nucleotides, the CDR3 is TGTGCCAGCAGCCAAGAAGGGACAGGGGGTGCGAGGGGTGGCTACACCTTC.

This clone has just a few counts. The rearrangement joins TRBV10-3 to TRBJ2-1, with 8 nucleotides matching TRBD2. Germline V gene lookup returns CDR1 ENHRY and CDR2 SYGVKD. The CDR3 totals 15 residues. J lost 2 bases, V lost 3 bases, and 3 bases had no gene match. In DNA, the CDR3 is TGTGCCATCAGTGACGGGCGGGGGGCCTACAATGAGCAGTTCTTC. The encoded protein is CAISDGRGAYNEQFF.

This clone was detected only a few times. The J gene is TRBJ1-1, the V gene TRBV11-1; D is uncertain. CDR1 is SGHAT and CDR2 is FQDESV in the germline V gene (reference sequence). Trimming removed 7 bases at V and 0 bases at J, with 15 bases between. This CDR3 is built from 15 residues. The CDR3, as DNA: TGTGCCAGCACTCTGGGTGGGCAGATGAACACTGAAGCTTTCTTT. Encoded protein: CASTLGGQMNTEAFF.

This chain uses TRBV5-4 with TRBJ2-3; D possibly corresponds to TRBD1 (6 bases). The CDR3 contains 15 residues. Germline V gene lookup returns CDR1 SGHNT and CDR2 YYREEE (reference sequence). V was clipped by 4 bases and J by 4 bases, with 16 bases between them. Here the CDR3 DNA reads TGTGCCAGCAGCCCTGGACAGCAAGAGGCAGATACGCAGTATTTT. Translation gives CASSPGQQEADTQYF.

The rearrangement joins TRBV18 to TRBJ2-3; TRBD1 matches 7 bases. The CDR3 runs to 16 residues. V lost 6 bases, J lost 2 bases, and 11 bases stayed unmatched. CDR1 and CDR2 (germline): KGHSH, LQKENI. CDR3 sequence: CASSPDRVGDTDTQYF. The CDR3 region has the DNA TGTGCCAGCTCGCCCGACAGGGTAGGGGACACAGATACGCAGTATTTT.

CDR3 sequence (DNA): TGTGCCACCGGACAGGGCGGGGGACCCCAGTACTTC. Its translation is CATGQGGGPQYF. The chain recombines TRBV19 with TRBJ2-5; tentative D call: TRBD1 (8 bases). Germline CDR1 LNHDA, CDR2 SQIVND (reference sequence). This CDR3 has 12 residues. The germline V and J ends were trimmed by 10 bases and 9 bases, with 18 bases remaining between them.

This clone was counted only a few times. This chain connects TRBV6-5 to TRBJ1-4; tentatively, D is TRBD1 (6 bases). The V gene lost 5 bases and the J gene lost 7 bases, with 11 bases spanning the gap. Per germline, CDR1 MNHEY and CDR2 SVGAGI. The CDR3 runs 13 residues. The CDR3 DNA reads as TGTGCCAGCAGTCGGGGGGCAAGTGAAAAACTGTTTTTT. Its protein product is CASSRGASEKLFF.

Concerning this clone itself: In the same sample, other DNA sequences code for this CDR3. This chain uses TRBV6-5 with TRBJ1-2, with 7 bases matching TRBD1. The J segment lost 6 bases and the V segment lost 0 bases, leaving 4 bases of the junction unmatched. This CDR3 is 14 amino acids long. Germline loops: CDR1 MNHEY, CDR2 SVGAGI. CDR3 in amino acids: CASSYSTGVDGYTF. Here the CDR3 DNA reads TGTGCCAGCAGTTACTCTACAGGGGTGGATGGCTACACCTTC.

The chain is built from TRBV2 and TRBJ1-3; TRBD1 is a possible D gene (5 bases). Trimming took 8 bases from V and 4 from J, leaving 12 bases between them. The germline CDR1 and CDR2 sequences are SNHLY and FYNNEI. This CDR3 region has 13 residues. The CDR3 sequence: CASAGGLGNTIYF. CDR3 DNA: TGTGCCAGCGCCGGGGGTCTGGGAAACACCATATATTTT. The full variable domain, in which reference TRBV2 and TRBJ1-3 provide the parts outside the CDR3, is EPEVTQTPSHQVTQMGQEVILRCVPISNHLYFYWYRQILGQKVEFLVSFYNNEISEKSEIFDDQFSVERPDGSNFTLKIRSTKLEDSAMYFCASAGGLGNTIYFGEGSWLTVV.

CDR3 loop: CASSPLTENYGYTF. The CDR3, as DNA: TGTGCCAGCAGCCCTTTGACAGAAAACTATGGCTACACCTTC. The chain couples TRBV6-6 to TRBJ1-2; possibly TRBD1 for D (5 bases). V was cut by 6 bases and J by 2 bases, with 13 bases left in between. The germline CDR1 and CDR2 sequences are MNHNY and SVGAGI (reference sequence). The CDR3 length is 14 residues.

The V and J genes are TRBV18 and TRBJ1-5; TRBD1 might be the D (5 bases). V was clipped by 0 bases and J by 4 bases, with 7 bases between them. CDR1 is KGHSH and CDR2 is LQKENI in the germline V gene. This CDR3 has 14 residues. CDR3 sequence reads: CASSPPGGNQPQHF. In nucleotides, the CDR3 is TGTGCCAGCTCACCACCCGGGGGAAATCAGCCCCAGCATTTT. The full variable domain, its missing parts supplied by reference TRBV18 and TRBJ1-5, is NAGVMQNPRHLVRRRGQEARLRCSPMKGHSHVYWYRQLPEEGLKFMVYLQKENIIDESGMPKERFSAEFPKEGPSILRIQQVVRGDSAAYFCASSPPGGNQPQHFGDGTRLSIL.

This clone was detected once. The J gene is TRBJ2-3, the V gene TRBV5-1; TRBD2 is a possible D gene (6 bases). Per germline, CDR1 SGHRS and CDR2 YFSETQ. Trimming cost V 0 bases and J 6 bases, with 11 bases left between them. CDR3 length: 14 amino acids. Here the CDR3 reads CASSLGGARDTQYF. The CDR3 coding sequence is TGCGCCAGCAGCTTGGGCGGGGCCAGGGATACGCAGTATTTT.

The genes are TRBV2 and TRBJ2-3, with 12 bases identical to TRBD2. The CDR3 is made up of 14 amino acids. Germline V gives CDR1 SNHLY, CDR2 FYNNEI. Unmatched junction bases numbered 3, after V lost 6 bases and J lost 5 bases. The CDR3 nucleotides are TGTGCCAGCAGCCGACTAGCGGGGGTAGATACGCAGTATTTT. Translated, it gives CASSRLAGVDTQYF.

The rearrangement links TRBV18 to TRBJ1-1, with D perhaps TRBD1 (5 bases). Trimming stripped 0 bases from V and 2 bases from J, with 10 bases between. This CDR3 has 15 residues. Germline V gives CDR1 KGHSH, CDR2 LQKENI. CDR3 residues: CASSPPAGGNTEAFF. DNA for the CDR3: TGTGCCAGCTCACCACCGGCGGGGGGTAACACTGAAGCTTTCTTT.

The gene calls are TRBV18 and TRBJ1-2; possibly TRBD1 for D (5 bases). This CDR3 is 12 amino acids long. Germline-derived CDR1 and CDR2 are KGHSH and LQKENI. Trimming took 1 base from V and 5 from J, leaving 5 bases between them. CDR3 in amino acids: CASSPQGYGYTF. Written as DNA, the CDR3 is TGTGCCAGCTCACCACAGGGGTATGGCTACACCTTC.

V gene TRBV18 combines with J gene TRBJ2-1, with 8 bases lining up with TRBD2. The CDR3 is 15 residues long. V lost 3 bases and J lost 4; bases outside the gene matches: 5. In germline, CDR1 is KGHSH, CDR2 LQKENI. CDR3: CASSPSGGPYNEQFF. CDR3 sequence (DNA): TGTGCCAGCTCACCCAGCGGGGGTCCTTACAATGAGCAGTTCTTC.

The chain couples TRBV9 to TRBJ1-6; 7 nucleotides align to TRBD1. The germline V gene has CDR1 SGDLS and CDR2 YYNGEE. The V and J ends lost 0 bases and 7 bases, in that order; junction bases with no gene match: 4. The length of the CDR3 is 15 residues. The CDR3 DNA follows: TGTGCCAGCAGCGTAGGACAGGGTGGAAATTCACCCCTCCACTTT. As protein: CASSVGQGGNSPLHF.

The chain joins TRBV11-1 to TRBJ1-4; 7 bases match TRBD1. Germline loops: CDR1 SGHAT, CDR2 FQDESV (reference sequence). V was clipped by 6 bases and J by 8 bases; unmatched bases: 9. The CDR3 contains 14 residues. In DNA form, the CDR3 reads TGTGCCAGCAGACGTAGGGGGCCGGGCGAAAAACTGTTTTTT. Its protein is CASRRRGPGEKLFF.

The chain uses TRBV7-2 and TRBJ1-6, with 7 bases that match TRBD1. Germline lookup yields CDR1 SGHTA and CDR2 FQGNSA. The trim removed 4 bases at V and 9 bases at J, leaving 9 bases unmatched. The CDR3 sequence is 15 residues long. The CDR3 is CASSSLQGGTSPLHF. The CDR3 bases are TGTGCCAGCAGCTCACTGCAGGGGGGTACTTCACCCCTCCACTTT.

The CDR3 protein is CAWSVDGQGSRWETQYF. CDR3 DNA: TGTGCCTGGAGTGTAGACGGACAGGGGTCTCGGTGGGAGACCCAGTACTTC. This sequence joins TRBV30 and TRBJ2-5, with 9 bases aligning to TRBD1. Germline values: CDR1 GTSNPN, CDR2 SVGIG (reference sequence). CDR3 length equals 17 residues. Trimming removed 0 bases from V and 5 bases from J; junction bases left unmatched: 13.

The chain recombines TRBV5-1 with TRBJ2-6; 11 nucleotides align to TRBD1. The CDR3 length is 17 residues. Germline V gene sequence: CDR1 SGHRS, CDR2 YFSETQ. J gave up 4 bases and V 4 bases, and 7 bases lay outside the gene matches. CDR3 sequence reads: CASSIGQGASGANVLTF. Here the CDR3 DNA reads TGCGCCAGCAGCATAGGACAGGGGGCGAGCGGGGCCAACGTCCTGACTTTC.

This chain connects TRBV7-9 to TRBJ2-1; D perhaps matches TRBD2 (6 bases). The V end lost 1 base, the J end lost 2 bases, and 6 bases lay between the germline ends. This CDR3 is built from 14 residues. From germline, CDR1 is SEHNR and CDR2 FQNEAQ (reference sequence). The CDR3 region is CASSLGLAYNEQFF. The CDR3 DNA is TGTGCCAGCAGCTTAGGACTAGCCTACAATGAGCAGTTCTTC.

The chain couples TRBV7-3 to TRBJ2-7, with 14 bases matching TRBD2. The germline V gene has CDR1 SGHTA and CDR2 FQGTGA. Trimming at V came to 8 bases and at J to 4 bases, leaving 16 bases not matched to a gene. The CDR3 is 18 residues long. CDR3 DNA sequence: TGTGCCAGCGAAGGTAAGGGGACTAGCGGGGGTGCCAATTACGAGCAGTACTTC. This encodes CASEGKGTSGGANYEQYF.

The V and J genes are TRBV28 and TRBJ2-3, with D tentatively TRBD2 (6 bases). Trimming removed 5 bases from V and 2 bases from J, with 14 bases in between. Germline CDR1 and CDR2: MDHEN and SYDVKM. The CDR3 consists of 15 residues. CDR3 residues: CASSAPGAHTDTQYF. The CDR3 region has the DNA TGTGCCAGCAGTGCGCCGGGAGCCCACACAGATACGCAGTATTTT.

The rearrangement joins TRBV19 to TRBJ1-4, with 7 nucleotides matching TRBD1. Germline values: CDR1 LNHDA, CDR2 SQIVND (reference sequence). After removal of 6 bases from V and 4 bases from J, the junction contained 5 bases not matched to a gene. The CDR3 totals 14 residues. The CDR3 reads CASSAGTVNEKLFF. For the CDR3, the DNA is TGTGCCAGTAGCGCCGGGACAGTTAATGAAAAACTGTTTTTT.

This chain connects TRBV5-6 to TRBJ1-1; the D gene is possibly TRBD1 (5 bases). CDR3 size: 15 residues. Trimming left V 2 bases short and J 7 bases short, with 18 bases between. Germline CDR1 SGHDT, CDR2 YYEEEE. This CDR3 reads CASSFDSTRSVEAFF. The CDR3 DNA follows: TGTGCCAGCAGCTTCGACAGCACCCGTTCGGTTGAAGCTTTCTTT.